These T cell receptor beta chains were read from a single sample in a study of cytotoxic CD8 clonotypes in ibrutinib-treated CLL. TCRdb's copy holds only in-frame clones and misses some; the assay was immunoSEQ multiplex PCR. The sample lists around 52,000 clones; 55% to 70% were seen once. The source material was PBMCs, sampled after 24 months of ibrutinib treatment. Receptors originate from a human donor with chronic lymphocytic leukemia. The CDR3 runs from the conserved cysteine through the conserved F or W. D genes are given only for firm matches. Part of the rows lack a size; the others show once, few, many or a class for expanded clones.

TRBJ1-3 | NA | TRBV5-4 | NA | CASSLGGNTIYF | TGTGCCAGCAGCTTGGGCGGAAACACCATATATTTT
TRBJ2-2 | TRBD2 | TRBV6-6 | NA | CASSTSGRPTGELFF | TGTGCCAGCAGTACTAGCGGGAGGCCCACCGGGGAGCTGTTTTTT
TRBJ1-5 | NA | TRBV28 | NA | CASSLSAPNQPQHF | TGTGCCAGCAGTTTGTCGGCCCCTAATCAGCCCCAGCATTTT
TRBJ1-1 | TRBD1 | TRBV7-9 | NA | CASRSTGGLNTEAFF | TGTGCCAGCAGGTCAACAGGGGGCTTGAACACTGAAGCTTTCTTT
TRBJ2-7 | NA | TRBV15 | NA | CATSRGSEQYF | TGTGCCACCAGCAGAGGAAGTGAGCAGTACTTC
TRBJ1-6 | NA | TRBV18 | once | CASSPVLTGLPLHF | TGTGCCAGCTCACCAGTGCTGACAGGCCTACCCCTCCACTTT
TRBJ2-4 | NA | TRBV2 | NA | CATSTGGTGNIQYF | TGTGCCACCTCAACTGGGGGAACGGGAAACATTCAGTACTTC
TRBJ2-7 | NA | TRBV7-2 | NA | CASSLIRHYEQYF | TGTGCCAGCAGCTTAATCCGACACTACGAGCAGTACTTC
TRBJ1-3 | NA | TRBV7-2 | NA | CASSLIGQVSGNTIYF | TGTGCCAGCAGCTTGATCGGGCAGGTCTCTGGAAACACCATATATTTT
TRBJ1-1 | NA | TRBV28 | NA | CASSFSLNTEAFF | TGTGCCAGCAGTTTCTCCCTGAACACTGAAGCTTTCTTT
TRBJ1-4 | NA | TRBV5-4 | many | CASSSGATNEKLFF | TGTGCCAGCAGCTCCGGTGCAACTAATGAAAAACTGTTTTTT
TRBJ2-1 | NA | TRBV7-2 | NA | CASSLSSRAAQFF | TGTGCCAGCAGCTTGAGTTCCAGGGCAGCACAGTTCTTC
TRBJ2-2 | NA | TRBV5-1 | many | CASSLAVDGELFF | TGCGCCAGCAGCTTGGCGGTTGACGGGGAGCTGTTTTTT
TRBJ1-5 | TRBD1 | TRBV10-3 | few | CATRAAQGNQPQHF | TGTGCCACCCGCGCAGCACAGGGGAATCAGCCCCAGCATTTT
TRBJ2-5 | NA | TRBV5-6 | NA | CASSLAETQYF | TGTGCCAGCAGCTTGGCTGAGACCCAGTACTTC
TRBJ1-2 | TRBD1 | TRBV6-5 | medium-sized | CASSTQGGGYGYTF | TGTGCCAGCAGTACCCAGGGGGGCGGCTATGGCTACACCTTC
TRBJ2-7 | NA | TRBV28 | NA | CASSLPLYEQYF | TGTGCCAGCAGTTTGCCCCTCTACGAGCAGTACTTC
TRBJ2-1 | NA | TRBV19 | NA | CASSIGAGKGNEQFF | TGTGCCAGTAGTATAGGGGCCGGTAAGGGGAATGAGCAGTTCTTC
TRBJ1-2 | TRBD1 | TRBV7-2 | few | CASRQGYGYTF | TGTGCCAGCCGACAGGGTTATGGCTACACCTTC
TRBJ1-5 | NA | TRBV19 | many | CASRRGVGYGNQPQHF | TGTGCCAGTAGGAGGGGGGTCGGATATGGCAATCAGCCCCAGCATTTT
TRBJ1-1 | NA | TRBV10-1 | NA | CASSDTGMNTEAFF | TGCGCCAGCAGTGACACCGGGATGAACACTGAAGCTTTCTTT
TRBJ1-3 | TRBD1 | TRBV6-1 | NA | CASSARDSPSGNTIYF | TGTGCCAGCAGTGCCCGGGACAGTCCCTCTGGAAACACCATATATTTT